This TCR beta chain was recovered during a study of shared clonotypes between healthy human individuals. Unmatched junction bases numbered 8, after V lost 4 bases and J lost 5 bases. In germline, CDR1 is SGHRS, CDR2 YFSETQ. The CDR3 loop spans 14 amino acids. Assay used: immunoSEQ multiplex PCR; TCRdb lists only in-frame clones, some missing. The sample lists 2,500,000 or so clones, roughly 93% occurring once. Sequenced: naive CD4+ T cells from PBMCs. Sample subset: CD45RA+ positively selected. The chain employs TRBV5-1 and TRBJ2-7; 8 bases align to TRBD1. The clonotype was recovered from a man in his late teens or twenties in good health. Some clones in this sample may be carry-over from other donors' samples. The chain's CDR3 is CASSGRQGLDEQYF. CDR3 nucleotides: TGCGCCAGCAGCGGGCGACAGGGGCTGGACGAGCAGTACTTC.